This T cell receptor beta chain was recovered during a study of T cell repertoires in cytomegalovirus infection. Findings and limits, study-wide: Cumulative public TCR beta family frequency identified carriers of CMV plus the relevant HLA.

A note on this clonotype: What it recognizes is unknown.

Trimming took 2 bases from V and 4 from J, leaving 12 bases between them. This CDR3 is built from 15 residues. Germline V CDR1 and CDR2: SGHTA, FQGNSA. One entry per CDR3 protein results from TCRdb running MiXCR on the reads. The sample shows 700,000 to 900,000 distinct CDR3 sequences, approximately 32% of them seen only once. Material: cultured CD8+ T cells from PBMCs, obtained from culture after CMV antigen stimulation. The source of this sequence is a human donor in good health (CMV status not recorded). Some clones in this sample may be carry-over from other donors' samples. The genes are TRBV7-2 and TRBJ2-1; D gene ambiguous. Written as DNA, the CDR3 is TGTGCCAGCAGCTTAAGGGATTTCGGGTACAATGAGCAGTTCTTC. It codes for CASSLRDFGYNEQFF.